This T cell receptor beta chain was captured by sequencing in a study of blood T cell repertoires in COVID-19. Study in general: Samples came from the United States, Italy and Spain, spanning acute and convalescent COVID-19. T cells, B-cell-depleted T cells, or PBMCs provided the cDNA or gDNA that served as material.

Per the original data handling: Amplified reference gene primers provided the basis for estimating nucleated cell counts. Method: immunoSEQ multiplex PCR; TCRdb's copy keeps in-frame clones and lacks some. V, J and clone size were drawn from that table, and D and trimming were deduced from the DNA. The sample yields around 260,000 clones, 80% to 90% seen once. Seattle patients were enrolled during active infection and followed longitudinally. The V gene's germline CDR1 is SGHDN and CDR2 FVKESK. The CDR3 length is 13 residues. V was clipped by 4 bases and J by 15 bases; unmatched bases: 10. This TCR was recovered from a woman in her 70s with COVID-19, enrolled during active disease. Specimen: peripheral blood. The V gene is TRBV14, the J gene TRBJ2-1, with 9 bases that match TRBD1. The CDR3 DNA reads TGTGCCAGCAGCCCCAGCCGACAGGGGGGAATGTTCTTC. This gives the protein CASSPSRQGGMFF.